Following are 20 T cell receptor beta chains from one sample sequenced in a study of cytomegalovirus exposure and HLA in healthy donors. This PCR relied on a set of 60 Vbeta primers and 13 Jbeta primers. Only in-frame clones appear in the TCRdb table, and some are missing; sequencing was by immunoSEQ multiplex PCR. In the table there are about 210,000 clones, over 80% of which are singletons. The sample comprised PBMCs. Every receptor here comes from a woman aged 50 to 60 in good health and CMV-seropositive.

A note on this clone: The junction shows a germline mismatch at one end, possibly a read error. The sample contains more than one DNA sequence encoding this CDR3. This chain links TRBV6-5 with TRBJ1-2, with TRBD1 matching 8 bases. Germline assignment: CDR1 MNHEY and CDR2 SVGAGI. CDR3 length: 13 residues. CDR3 nucleotide sequence: TGCGCCAGCAGTTTGAGGACAGGGTATGGCTACACCTTC. It is translated as CASSLRTGYGYTF.

This clone was seen only a few times. This chain connects TRBV28 to TRBJ1-1; no definite D call. The germline V and J ends were trimmed by 6 bases and 1 base, with 9 bases remaining between them. This CDR3 has 13 amino acids. Per germline, CDR1 MDHEN and CDR2 SYDVKM. In DNA form, the CDR3 reads TGTGCCAGCAGCGAAGTAGAGAACACTGAAGCTTTCTTT. It codes for CASSEVENTEAFF. Based on the CDR3 plus reference TRBV28 and TRBJ1-1, the full variable domain is DVKVTQSSRYLVKRTGEKVFLECVQDMDHENMFWYRQDPGLGLRLIYFSYDVKMKEKGDIPEGYSVSREKKERFSLILESASTNQTSMYLCASSEVENTEAFFGQGTRLTVV.

This clone was seen only a few times. The chain links TRBV4-2 to TRBJ2-1; D remains ambiguous. V lost 1 base and J 6 bases, leaving 7 bases between the germline ends. Germline CDR1 is LGHNA and CDR2 is YNFKEQ. The CDR3 length is 13 residues. In DNA, the CDR3 is TGTGCCAGCAGCCAAGCTCCCCGCAATGAGCAGTTCTTC. It encodes CASSQAPRNEQFF.

This clone was counted a single time. The same CDR3 arises from other DNA sequences in this sample as well. The chain carries TRBV7-9 and TRBJ1-2, with 11 bases that match TRBD1. The CDR3 length is 14 residues. Per the germline V gene, CDR1 is SEHNR and CDR2 is FQNEAQ (reference sequence). V dropped 8 bases and J dropped 9; count of bases not matched to a gene: 11. CDR3 sequence (DNA): TGTGCCAGCGGACAGGGGGCGATCGATATTAGCTACACCTTC. Translated: CASGQGAIDISYTF.

The chain links TRBV5-1 to TRBJ2-7, with 10 bases identical to TRBD2. The junction had 4 bases not matched to a gene; V was cut back by 0 bases and J by 4 bases. CDR1 is SGHRS and CDR2 is YFSETQ in the germline V gene. The CDR3 has 15 residues. The CDR3, as DNA: TGCGCCAGCAGCTTGGAAGTAGCGGGGGGTTACGAGCAGTACTTC. Protein: CASSLEVAGGYEQYF.

This clone was observed a handful of times. This chain links TRBV5-1 with TRBJ1-1; TRBD1 matches 9 bases. CDR3 length: 14 residues. With 4 bases clipped from V and 7 bases from J, the junction kept 8 bases outside the gene matches. Germline-derived CDR1 and CDR2 are SGHRS and YFSETQ. The CDR3 loop reads CASSPPTGGGEAFF. The CDR3 DNA is TGCGCCAGCAGCCCACCAACAGGGGGCGGTGAAGCTTTCTTT.

This chain uses TRBV2 with TRBJ1-4, with 8 positions matching TRBD1. The germline CDR1 and CDR2 sequences are SNHLY and FYNNEI. The CDR3 runs to 15 residues. V was pared by 1 base and J by 10 bases, with 8 bases of the junction left unmatched. CDR3: CASSEVPRGRGKLFF. Here the CDR3 DNA reads TGTGCCAGCAGTGAAGTCCCCAGGGGGCGCGGAAAACTGTTTTTT.

The chain recombines TRBV11-2 with TRBJ2-1, with D unclear. This CDR3 is 14 amino acids long. Per germline, CDR1 SGHAT and CDR2 FQNNGV. The V end lost 5 bases, the J end lost 5 bases, and 13 bases lay between the germline ends. CDR3 in amino acids: CASSLTNRDNEQFF. In nucleotides, the CDR3 is TGTGCCAGCAGCCTAACCAACCGGGACAATGAGCAGTTCTTC.

V and J are TRBV28 and TRBJ1-6, with D possibly matching TRBD1 (5 bases). Germline V gene lookup returns CDR1 MDHEN and CDR2 SYDVKM. This CDR3 has 13 amino acids. V was clipped by 6 bases and J by 14 bases, with 17 bases between them. CDR3 nucleotide sequence: TGTGCCAGCAGGGGGCAGGGTGCACCAGCCCTCCACTTT. Translation gives CASRGQGAPALHF.

V is TRBV7-3 and J is TRBJ1-6; D remains unclear. The CDR3 consists of 13 residues. Germline-derived CDR1 and CDR2 are SGHTA and FQGTGA. V lost 5 bases and J lost 13, with 15 bases in between. The DNA for the CDR3 is TGTGCCAGCAGCGCGGGCCCCGGAATGCCCCTCCACTTT. Translated, it gives CASSAGPGMPLHF.

The V gene is TRBV6-4, the J gene TRBJ1-6, with D maybe TRBD1 (5 bases). With 8 bases removed from V and 6 bases from J, the gap between germline ends came to 14 bases. The germline V gene has CDR1 MRHNA and CDR2 SNTAGT. There are 14 residues in the CDR3. The CDR3 sequence: CASRGTATNSPLHF. Written as DNA, the CDR3 is TGTGCCAGCCGGGGGACCGCGACTAATTCACCCCTCCACTTT.

The genes are TRBV7-3 and TRBJ1-5; 12 positions match TRBD1. Germline CDR1 and CDR2: SGHTA and FQGTGA. The trim removed 4 bases at V and 0 bases at J, leaving 4 bases unmatched. The CDR3 totals 17 residues. CDR3 sequence reads: CASSSRDRGLSNQPQHF. CDR3 nucleotide sequence: TGTGCCAGCAGCTCAAGGGACAGGGGGCTTAGCAATCAGCCCCAGCATTTT.

The V call is TRBV28, the J call TRBJ1-1; D is possibly TRBD1 (5 bases). Germline V gene sequence: CDR1 MDHEN, CDR2 SYDVKM. Trimming cost V 8 bases and J 4 bases, with 17 bases left between them. This CDR3 has 14 residues. In DNA form, the CDR3 reads TGTGCCAGCGGACACCAGGGAGGCGGCACTGAAGCTTTCTTT. As protein: CASGHQGGGTEAFF.

This clone has only a few counts. The chain joins TRBV4-3 to TRBJ2-5; TRBD2 agrees at 7 bases. Unmatched junction bases numbered 8, after V lost 4 bases and J lost 0 bases. The CDR3 totals 16 residues. CDR1 is LGHNA and CDR2 is YSLEER in the germline V gene. This CDR3 reads CASSPSWEGYQETQYF. DNA of the CDR3: TGCGCCAGCAGCCCCTCTTGGGAGGGGTACCAAGAGACCCAGTACTTC.

Remarks on this clone: The same CDR3 also results from other DNA sequences found in this sample. The chain employs TRBV30 and TRBJ1-5; D unclear. There are 16 residues in the CDR3. V gave up 6 bases and J gave up 0 bases, with 18 bases separating them. CDR1 GTSNPN and CDR2 SVGIG come from the germline V gene (reference sequence). CDR3 sequence reads: CACQPGDRASNQPQHF. The CDR3 DNA is TGTGCCTGTCAACCCGGGGATAGGGCTAGCAATCAGCCCCAGCATTTT.

The V gene is TRBV6-4, the J gene TRBJ2-7, with a tentative D call TRBD1 (6 bases). V was cut by 2 bases and J by 0 bases, with 11 bases left in between. The CDR3 loop spans 15 amino acids. Germline V CDR1 and CDR2: MRHNA, SNTAGT. The CDR3 DNA is TGTGCCAGCAGTGACAAGGGGGTCAGCTCCTACGAGCAGTACTTC. As protein: CASSDKGVSSYEQYF.

Notes on this clone: The junction differs from germline at one of its ends, possibly a read error. The V call is TRBV2, the J call TRBJ1-2, with 9 bases lining up with TRBD1. The germline CDR1 and CDR2 sequences are SNHLY and FYNNEI. The CDR3 extends over 19 amino acids. The CDR3 DNA reads TGTGCCAGCAGGGAAGTTTATGACAGGGGGAAGGTCGGTGACTATGGCTACACCTTC. Translating it yields CASREVYDRGKVGDYGYTF.

Details on this clone: This same CDR3 is encoded by further DNA sequences in the sample. This chain joins TRBV7-9 and TRBJ1-1; 8 nucleotides agree with TRBD1. Germline loops: CDR1 SEHNR, CDR2 FQNEAQ (reference sequence). The trim removed 3 bases at V and 2 bases at J, leaving 2 bases unmatched. The CDR3 loop spans 14 amino acids. CDR3 sequence (DNA): TGTGCCAGCAGCTTGCAGGGGGCCAACACTGAAGCTTTCTTT. Amino acids: CASSLQGANTEAFF.

The CDR3 nucleotides are TGTGCCAGCAGCTTAATTGTTGCGGGGGAGCCGTATTTT. Protein sequence: CASSLIVAGEPYF. The chain recombines TRBV13 with TRBJ2-3; 7 bases fit TRBD2. The CDR3 totals 13 residues. V trimming: 2 bases; J trimming: 14 bases; junction bases outside the gene matches: 10. CDR1 PRHDT and CDR2 FYEKMQ come from the germline V gene (reference sequence).

This sequence joins TRBV6-4 and TRBJ1-6; D is unresolved. Germline V lookup: CDR1 MRHNA, CDR2 SNTAGT. There are 15 residues in the CDR3. The ends were cut back, 6 bases at V and 0 bases at J, with 9 bases in the middle. This CDR3 is CASREESSYNSPLHF. The CDR3 nucleotides read TGTGCCAGCAGAGAAGAGAGCTCCTATAATTCACCCCTCCACTTT.